These 10 T cell receptor beta chains came from one sample sequenced in a study of CD8+ T cells in alopecia areata. After isolation, RNA underwent reverse transcription to generate cDNA as the sequencing template. Some clones are missing from TCRdb's copy, which holds only in-frame ones; the method was immunoSEQ multiplex PCR. The table records about 220,000 clones, 50% to 60% of them present only once. The treatment here: oral pan-JAK inhibitor, 5-10 mg twice daily. Sequencing used CD4+ T cells sorted from blood, obtained at week 4, from a patient treated with tofacitinib. Every receptor here comes from a human donor with alopecia areata.

Concerning this clone: This sample also contains other DNA sequences that code for the same CDR3. This sequence joins TRBV5-1 and TRBJ2-5, with D possibly being TRBD1 (5 bases). The CDR3 has 14 residues. Germline CDR1 and CDR2: SGHRS and YFSETQ. V lost 0 bases and J 2 bases, leaving 8 bases between the germline ends. CDR3 sequence (DNA): TGCGCCAGCAGCTTGGTGCAGGGACAAGAGACCCAGTACTTC. As protein: CASSLVQGQETQYF.

In its sample, this clone was seen a few times. The chain couples TRBV2 to TRBJ1-5, with D possibly TRBD1 on 6 matching bases. V was pared by 3 bases and J by 4 bases, with 13 bases between. CDR3 length equals 15 residues. CDR1 SNHLY and CDR2 FYNNEI come from the germline V gene. The CDR3 DNA reads TGTGCCAGCAGTGAGAAAGGGACACTTAATCAGCCCCAGCATTTT. Its protein is CASSEKGTLNQPQHF.

V usage is TRBV30 and J usage is TRBJ1-4, with D uncertain. Deletions cut 4 bases from V and 8 bases from J, with 11 bases between. Germline V lookup: CDR1 GTSNPN, CDR2 SVGIG (reference sequence). The CDR3 sequence is 12 residues long. The CDR3 sequence: CAWTQKREKLFF. Written as DNA, the CDR3 is TGTGCCTGGACACAAAAAAGAGAAAAACTGTTTTTT.

V usage is TRBV30 and J usage is TRBJ1-2; 9 positions match TRBD1. Germline CDR1 is GTSNPN and CDR2 is SVGIG (reference sequence). The CDR3 totals 14 residues. The V segment lost 7 bases and the J segment 3 bases; nucleotides outside the gene matches: 9. The CDR3 DNA follows: TGTGCCTATCCCGGACAGGGGAGTCACTATGGCTACACCTTC. Translating gives CAYPGQGSHYGYTF.

The genes are TRBV4-3 and TRBJ2-4; TRBD1 might be the D (6 bases). The CDR3 spans 16 residues. The ends were cut back, 0 bases at V and 6 bases at J, with 15 bases in the middle. Germline V gives CDR1 LGHNA, CDR2 YSLEER. The CDR3 is CASSQDTGTTGNIQYF. In DNA form, the CDR3 reads TGCGCCAGCAGCCAAGATACCGGGACAACCGGAAACATTCAGTACTTC.

The chain uses TRBV10-3 and TRBJ1-1; possibly TRBD1 for D (5 bases). The V end lost 8 bases, the J end lost 10 bases, and 14 bases lay between the germline ends. The CDR3 loop spans 11 amino acids. In germline, CDR1 is ENHRY, CDR2 SYGVKD. Written as DNA, the CDR3 is TGTGCCATCGGGGCGGGGGGAATAGCTTTCTTT. Translating gives CAIGAGGIAFF.

This clone was detected a few times. The V call is TRBV10-3, the J call TRBJ2-7; possibly TRBD1 or TRBD2 for D (6 bases each). There are 13 residues in the CDR3. Germline V CDR1 and CDR2: ENHRY, SYGVKD. Trimming took off 0 bases at V and 9 bases at J, with 12 bases between the two ends. In nucleotides, the CDR3 is TGTGCCATCAGTGAGTCGAGTAGGGGGGCGCAGTACTTC. Translated: CAISESSRGAQYF.

J is TRBJ2-1 and V is TRBV29-1; D ambiguous. The CDR3 extends over 11 amino acids. Trimming shortened V by 6 bases and J by 4 bases, and 7 bases separated the two germline ends. CDR1 is SQVTM, CDR2 ANQGSEA, per germline. The CDR3 coding sequence is TGCAGCGTACGGCAGTACAATGAGCAGTTCTTC. Protein: CSVRQYNEQFF.

This clone was recorded at least ten times. The V gene is TRBV10-2, the J gene TRBJ1-6; 7 bases line up with TRBD1. Germline-derived CDR1 and CDR2 are WSHSY and SAAADI. The CDR3 loop spans 13 amino acids. The V and J ends lost 4 bases and 7 bases, in that order; junction bases with no gene match: 1. The CDR3 spells CASSGQGNSPLHF. For the CDR3, the DNA is TGCGCCAGCAGTGGACAGGGCAATTCACCCCTCCACTTT.

This clone was recorded at least ten times. The genes are TRBV10-2 and TRBJ1-5; tentative D call: TRBD1 (6 bases). V lost 5 bases and J lost 4, with 12 bases in between. This CDR3 contains 14 residues. Looked up from germline, CDR1 is WSHSY and CDR2 is SAAADI. CDR3 sequence: CASSRTDPNQPQHF. The CDR3 DNA is TGCGCCAGCAGTCGGACAGACCCTAATCAGCCCCAGCATTTT.